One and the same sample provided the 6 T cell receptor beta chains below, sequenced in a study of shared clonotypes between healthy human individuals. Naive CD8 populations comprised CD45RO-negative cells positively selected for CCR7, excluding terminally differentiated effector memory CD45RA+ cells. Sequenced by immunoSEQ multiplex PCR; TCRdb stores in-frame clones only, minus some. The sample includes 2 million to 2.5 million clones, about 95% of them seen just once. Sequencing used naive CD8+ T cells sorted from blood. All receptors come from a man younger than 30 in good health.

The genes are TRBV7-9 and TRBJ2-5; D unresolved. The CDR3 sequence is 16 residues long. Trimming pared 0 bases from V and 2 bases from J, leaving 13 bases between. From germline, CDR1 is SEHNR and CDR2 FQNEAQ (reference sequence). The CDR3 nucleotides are TGTGCCAGCAGCTTAGCGGGTTGGTCGGCACAAGAGACCCAGTACTTC. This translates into CASSLAGWSAQETQYF. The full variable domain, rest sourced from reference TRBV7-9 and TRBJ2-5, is DTGVSQNPRHKITKRGQNVTFRCDPISEHNRLYWYRQTLGQGPEFLTYFQNEAQLEKSRLLSDRFSAERPKGSFSTLEIQRTEQGDSAMYLCASSLAGWSAQETQYFGPGTRLLVL.

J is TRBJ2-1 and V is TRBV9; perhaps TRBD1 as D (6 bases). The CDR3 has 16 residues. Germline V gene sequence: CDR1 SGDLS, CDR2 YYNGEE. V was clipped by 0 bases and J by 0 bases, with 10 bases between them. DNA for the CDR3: TGTGCCAGCAGCGTAGGAGGGGGAGACTCCTACAATGAGCAGTTCTTC. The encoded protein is CASSVGGGDSYNEQFF.

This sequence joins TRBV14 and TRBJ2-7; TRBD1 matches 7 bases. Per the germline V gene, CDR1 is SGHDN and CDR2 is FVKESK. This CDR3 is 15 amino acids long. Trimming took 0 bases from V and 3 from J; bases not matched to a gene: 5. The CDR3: CASSQEQGVFYEQYF. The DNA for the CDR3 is TGTGCCAGCAGCCAAGAGCAGGGGGTGTTCTACGAGCAGTACTTC. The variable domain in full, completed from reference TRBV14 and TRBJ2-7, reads EAGVTQFPSHSVIEKGQTVTLRCDPISGHDNLYWYRRVMGKEIKFLLHFVKESKQDESGMPNNRFLAERTGGTYSTLKVQPAELEDSGVYFCASSQEQGVFYEQYFGPGTRLTVT.

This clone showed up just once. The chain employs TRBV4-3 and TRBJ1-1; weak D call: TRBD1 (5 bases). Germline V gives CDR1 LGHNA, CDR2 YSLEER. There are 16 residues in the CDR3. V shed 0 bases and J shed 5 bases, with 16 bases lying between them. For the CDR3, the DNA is TGCGCCAGCAGCCAAGATCCGGTCTCCTGGGGGACTGAAGCTTTCTTT. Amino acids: CASSQDPVSWGTEAFF.

CDR3 in DNA: TGTGCCAGCAGTCCCAGCACAGGTTCTTCCTACGAGCAGTACTTC. Translated, it gives CASSPSTGSSYEQYF. V usage is TRBV27 and J usage is TRBJ2-7, with D maybe TRBD1 (5 bases). V lost 5 bases and J 1 base, leaving 15 bases between the germline ends. The CDR3 loop spans 15 amino acids. Looked up from germline, CDR1 is MNHEY and CDR2 is SMNVEV (reference sequence).

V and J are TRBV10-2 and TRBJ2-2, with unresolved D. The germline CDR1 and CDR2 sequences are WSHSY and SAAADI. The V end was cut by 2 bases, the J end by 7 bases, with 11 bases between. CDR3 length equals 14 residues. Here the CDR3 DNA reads TGCGCCAGCAGTGAGCGTGTCTGGGACGGGGAGCTGTTTTTT. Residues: CASSERVWDGELFF.